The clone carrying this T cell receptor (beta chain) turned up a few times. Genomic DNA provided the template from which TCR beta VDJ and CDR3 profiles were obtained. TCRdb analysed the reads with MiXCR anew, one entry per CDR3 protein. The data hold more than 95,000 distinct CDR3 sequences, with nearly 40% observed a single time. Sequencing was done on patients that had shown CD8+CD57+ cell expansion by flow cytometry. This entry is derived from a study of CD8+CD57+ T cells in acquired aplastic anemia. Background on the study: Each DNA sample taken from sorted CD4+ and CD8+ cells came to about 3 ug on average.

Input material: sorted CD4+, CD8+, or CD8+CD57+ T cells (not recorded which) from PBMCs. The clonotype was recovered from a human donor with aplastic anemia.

The DNA for the CDR3 is TGTGCCATCAGTTACGGCAGGTACGGCTACACCTTC. It specifies CAISYGRYGYTF. The chain couples TRBV10-3 to TRBJ1-2, with D uncertain. With 5 bases removed from V and 8 bases from J, the gap between germline ends came to 12 bases. Germline V lookup: CDR1 ENHRY, CDR2 SYGVKD. CDR3 length: 12 residues.